Shown below are 31 T cell receptor beta chains from a single sample sequenced in a study of cytomegalovirus exposure and HLA in healthy donors. The PCR used 60 Vbeta and 13 Jbeta primers. Sequencing was performed with immunoSEQ multiplex PCR; in TCRdb, only in-frame clones are kept and a portion is missing. The table lists fewer than 90,000 clones, about three quarters of them singletons, with about a tenth in the top ten. The specimen was PBMCs. All receptors come from a man aged 25 to 40 in good health and CMV-seropositive.

The chain combines TRBV28 with TRBJ2-5; no firm D call. The CDR3 totals 13 residues. Germline CDR1 reads MDHEN; CDR2 reads SYDVKM. Between the trimmed V and J ends, which lost 3 bases and 4 bases, there was a span of 9 bases. The CDR3 DNA is TGTGCCAGCAGTTTTCGCGCCTTAGAGACCCAGTACTTC. This sequence encodes CASSFRALETQYF.

This clone was counted once. This rearrangement joins TRBV5-1 to TRBJ2-3; 9 positions agree with TRBD2. V shed 5 bases and J 2 bases; nucleotides not matched to a gene: 9. The CDR3 extends over 16 amino acids. The germline V gene has CDR1 SGHRS and CDR2 YFSETQ. The CDR3 here is CASRSGTSPPTDTQYF. CDR3 bases: TGCGCCAGCAGATCCGGGACTAGCCCACCCACAGATACGCAGTATTTT. The complete variable domain, with remaining parts taken from reference TRBV5-1 and TRBJ2-3, reads KAGVTQTPRYLIKTRGQQVTLSCSPISGHRSVSWYQQTPGQGLQFLFEYFSETQRNKGNFPGRFSGRQFSNSRSEMNVSTLELGDSALYLCASRSGTSPPTDTQYFGPGTRLTVL.

The chain links TRBV7-9 to TRBJ1-5; TRBD1 matches at 7 bases. The V gene's germline CDR1 is SEHNR and CDR2 FQNEAQ (reference sequence). V lost 1 base, J lost 4 bases, and 1 base stayed unmatched. The CDR3 totals 14 residues. The CDR3 DNA sequence: TGTGCCAGCAGCTTAGGGGACAGAAATCAGCCCCAGCATTTT. Encoded protein: CASSLGDRNQPQHF.

This sequence joins TRBV5-8 and TRBJ2-7; TRBD1 is a possible D gene (5 bases). The V end was cut by 1 base, the J end by 3 bases, with 11 bases between. The CDR3 runs to 14 residues. Germline CDR1 reads SGHTS; CDR2 reads YDEGEE. The CDR3 region is CASSLSWGSYEQYF. CDR3 nucleotides: TGTGCCAGCAGCTTGTCTTGGGGCAGCTACGAGCAGTACTTC.

The rearrangement uses TRBV10-3 and TRBJ2-5; no clear D. The CDR3 is made up of 12 amino acids. Trimming pared 2 bases from V and 4 bases from J, leaving 5 bases between. Germline lookup yields CDR1 ENHRY and CDR2 SYGVKD. This CDR3 reads CAISEGGETQYF. CDR3 nucleotide sequence: TGTGCCATCAGTGAGGGCGGAGAGACCCAGTACTTC.

The chain uses TRBV5-6 and TRBJ1-3, with TRBD1 matching over 7 bases. Unmatched junction bases numbered 7, after V lost 4 bases and J lost 0 bases. Germline loops: CDR1 SGHDT, CDR2 YYEEEE. This CDR3 is built from 16 residues. CDR3 sequence (DNA): TGTGCCAGCAGCGTCGCAGGGGGAGGCTCTGGAAACACCATATATTTT. Protein: CASSVAGGGSGNTIYF.

A remark on this clone: Germline is not matched at one junction end, which may reflect a read error. The chain employs TRBV7-9 and TRBJ1-2; the D gene is possibly TRBD1 (6 bases). CDR3 size: 13 residues. From germline, CDR1 is SEHNR and CDR2 FQNEAQ (reference sequence). The CDR3 region is CSSSLPQGLGSTF. CDR3 nucleotides: TGTTCCAGCAGCTTACCACAGGGTCTAGGAAGCACCTTC. Variable domain in full (rest from reference TRBV7-9 and TRBJ1-2): DTGVSQNPRHKITKRGQNVTFRCDPISEHNRLYWYRQTLGQGPEFLTYFQNEAQLEKSRLLSDRFSAERPKGSFSTLEIQRTEQGDSAMYLCSSSLPQGLGSTFGSGTRLTVV.

This chain connects TRBV4-3 to TRBJ2-3, with 7 bases lining up with TRBD2. CDR1 and CDR2 (germline): LGHNA, YSLEER. J was trimmed by 2 bases and V by 2 bases; bases with no gene match: 4. The CDR3 loop spans 15 amino acids. This CDR3 is CASSQQGGFTDTQYF. As DNA, the CDR3 is TGCGCCAGCAGCCAACAGGGAGGGTTCACAGATACGCAGTATTTT.

For this clone: The sample has other DNA sequences that encode this CDR3 too. The J gene is TRBJ2-1, the V gene TRBV7-2; 7 nucleotides match TRBD2. Trimming at V came to 3 bases and at J to 8 bases, leaving 7 bases not matched to a gene. The CDR3 is 14 residues long. Germline assignment: CDR1 SGHTA and CDR2 FQGNSA. CDR3 nucleotide sequence: TGTGCCAGCAGCTTGGTGGGAGGGGACGATGAGCAGTTCTTC. Its translation is CASSLVGGDDEQFF. Looking up the rest from reference TRBV7-2 and TRBJ2-1 gives the full variable domain: GAGVSQSPSNKVTEKGKDVELRCDPISGHTALYWYRQSLGQGLEFLIYFQGNSAPDKSGLPSDRFSAERTGGSVSTLTIQRTQQEDSAVYLCASSLVGGDDEQFFGPGTRLTVL.

The chain uses TRBV6-5 and TRBJ1-6, with a tentative D call TRBD1 (5 bases). The germline gives CDR1 MNHEY, CDR2 SVGAGI. The CDR3 spans 14 residues. Trimming took off 4 bases at V and 7 bases at J, with 11 bases between the two ends. The CDR3 is CASSWGGSNSPLHF. The DNA for the CDR3 is TGTGCCAGCAGTTGGGGGGGGAGCAATTCACCCCTCCACTTT.

The chain is built from TRBV6-1 and TRBJ2-7; TRBD1 agrees at 7 bases. Germline V CDR1 and CDR2: MNHNS, SASEGT. This CDR3 contains 15 residues. The V and J ends lost 1 base and 6 bases, in that order; junction bases with no gene match: 9. CDR3 DNA: TGTGCCAGCAGTGAAGAAGGGGGCTCCCCTTTCGAGCAGTACTTC. Amino acid sequence: CASSEEGGSPFEQYF.

As concerns this clone: At one boundary the junction diverges from the germline segment, which might be a read error. The V call is TRBV7-9, the J call TRBJ2-7, with D possibly TRBD1 on 6 matching bases. The CDR3 is 16 residues long. CDR1 and CDR2 (germline): SEHNR, FQNEAQ (reference sequence). The CDR3 spells CSSSYLVTGSTNEQYF. CDR3 nucleotides: TGTTCCAGCAGCTACCTAGTTACAGGGTCTACCAACGAGCAGTACTTC.

The genes are TRBV7-9 and TRBJ2-1; 13 bases are shared with TRBD2. The CDR3 is 19 amino acids. V shed 1 base, J shed 0 bases, and the junction held 6 bases outside the gene matches. Per germline, CDR1 SEHNR and CDR2 FQNEAQ (reference sequence). In DNA form, the CDR3 reads TGTGCCAGCAGCTTAGGACTAGCGGGGGGCCGAGACTCCTACAATGAGCAGTTCTTC. Translated: CASSLGLAGGRDSYNEQFF.

The V gene is TRBV9, the J gene TRBJ2-1; D is unresolved. The CDR3 consists of 15 residues. V shed 0 bases and J shed 7 bases, with 14 bases lying between them. Germline lookup yields CDR1 SGDLS and CDR2 YYNGEE. The CDR3 DNA follows: TGTGCCAGCAGCGTAGTGCCGGCGAGAGGTAATGAGCAGTTCTTC. This codes for CASSVVPARGNEQFF.

The rearrangement uses TRBV19 and TRBJ2-5; 11 bases are shared with TRBD1. This CDR3 comprises 15 residues. The V gene's germline CDR1 is LNHDA and CDR2 SQIVND (reference sequence). V shed 6 bases and J 3 bases; nucleotides not matched to a gene: 6. The CDR3 region has the DNA TGTGCCAGTAGGTCCGGGACAGGGGGGGAAGAGACCCAGTACTTC. Protein: CASRSGTGGEETQYF.

This chain uses TRBV6-5 with TRBJ2-7; TRBD2 matches at 9 bases. The CDR3 sequence is 13 residues long. Germline CDR1 MNHEY, CDR2 SVGAGI. The junction had 6 bases not matched to a gene; V was cut back by 2 bases and J by 10 bases. DNA of the CDR3: TGTGCCAGCAGTTACGAAGCGGGGGGCCCCCAGTACTTC. Translated, it gives CASSYEAGGPQYF.

The CDR3 DNA reads TGTGCCAGCAGTCCCGACAGGGGCACCTATAATTCACCCCTCCACTTT. Protein: CASSPDRGTYNSPLHF. The V gene is TRBV27, the J gene TRBJ1-6; 8 nucleotides line up with TRBD1. V was pared by 5 bases and J by 2 bases, with 5 bases of the junction left unmatched. Germline assignment: CDR1 MNHEY and CDR2 SMNVEV (reference sequence). The CDR3 is 16 amino acids.

V and J are TRBV6-4 and TRBJ1-1; 8 bases are shared with TRBD1. This CDR3 is built from 15 residues. J lost 8 bases, V lost 3 bases, and 11 bases had no gene match. Germline V CDR1 and CDR2: MRHNA, SNTAGT. CDR3 in DNA: TGTGCCAGCAGTGAAAAGACAGGGGTTGGGGCCGAAGCTTTCTTT. This sequence encodes CASSEKTGVGAEAFF.

The chain carries TRBV7-8 and TRBJ1-2; no clear D gene. CDR3 size: 14 residues. The V end lost 2 bases, the J end lost 3 bases, and 10 bases lay between the germline ends. In germline, CDR1 is SGHVS, CDR2 FQNEAQ. CDR3 in DNA: TGTGCCAGCAGCTTAAGTCTAGACTACTATGGCTACACCTTC. It yields the protein CASSLSLDYYGYTF.

This chain joins TRBV5-1 and TRBJ2-1; no firm D call. Germline-derived CDR1 and CDR2 are SGHRS and YFSETQ. Trimming cost V 0 bases and J 1 base, with 8 bases left between them. The CDR3 is 15 amino acids. CDR3 residues: CASSLDPTSYNEQFF. As DNA, the CDR3 is TGCGCCAGCAGCTTGGATCCAACATCCTACAATGAGCAGTTCTTC.

The J gene is TRBJ2-7, the V gene TRBV11-2; TRBD2 is a possible D gene (5 bases). Trimming took 1 base from V and 2 from J, leaving 9 bases between them. Germline lookup yields CDR1 SGHAT and CDR2 FQNNGV. The CDR3 length is 14 residues. The CDR3 is CASSLGSGAYEQYF. DNA of the CDR3: TGTGCCAGCAGCTTAGGGAGCGGAGCCTACGAGCAGTACTTC.

The chain recombines TRBV6-4 with TRBJ2-1; 12 bases align to TRBD2. Germline V gene data show CDR1 as MRHNA and CDR2 as SNTAGT. Trimming took 4 bases from V and 5 from J; bases not matched to a gene: 3. The CDR3 runs to 15 residues. CDR3 region: CASSASGGDHNEQFF. CDR3 bases: TGTGCCAGCAGTGCTAGCGGGGGGGACCACAATGAGCAGTTCTTC.

This rearrangement joins TRBV7-8 to TRBJ2-5; 7 bases are a match to TRBD2. With 5 bases clipped from V and 4 bases from J, the junction kept 7 bases outside the gene matches. CDR3 length: 14 residues. Germline CDR1 is SGHVS and CDR2 is FQNEAQ. CDR3 bases: TGTGCCAGCAGCCTACGGGAGGCAGGAGAGACCCAGTACTTC. Protein product: CASSLREAGETQYF.

The chain links TRBV5-1 to TRBJ2-7, with D perhaps TRBD2 (6 bases). The CDR3 is made up of 13 amino acids. Between the trimmed V and J ends, which lost 7 bases and 5 bases, there was a span of 16 bases. In germline, CDR1 is SGHRS, CDR2 YFSETQ. The CDR3 DNA sequence: TGCGCCAGCGGGAGGTGGGGGAAGGACGAGCAGTACTTC. Translated: CASGRWGKDEQYF.

V gene TRBV5-1 combines with J gene TRBJ1-2, with 10 bases fitting TRBD1. CDR1 and CDR2 (germline): SGHRS, YFSETQ. The trim removed 0 bases at V and 5 bases at J, leaving 7 bases unmatched. The CDR3 totals 16 residues. The CDR3, as DNA: TGCGCCAGCAGCTTGGAACCCGGGACAGGGGTTTATGGCTACACCTTC. It is translated as CASSLEPGTGVYGYTF.

V is TRBV27 and J is TRBJ2-4, with 9 nucleotides matching TRBD1. This CDR3 contains 16 residues. V was clipped by 4 bases and J by 0 bases; unmatched bases: 4. Germline V gene data show CDR1 as MNHEY and CDR2 as SMNVEV (reference sequence). DNA for the CDR3: TGTGCCAGCAGTTGGACAGGGGCCCTAGCCAAAAACATTCAGTACTTC. Translated: CASSWTGALAKNIQYF.

The V and J genes are TRBV19 and TRBJ2-3; D is unresolved. CDR1 is LNHDA, CDR2 SQIVND, per germline (reference sequence). Trimming cost V 4 bases and J 2 bases, with 13 bases left between them. The CDR3 extends over 15 amino acids. CDR3 sequence: CASSSPHGNTDTQYF. Here the CDR3 DNA reads TGTGCCAGTAGTAGCCCGCACGGTAACACAGATACGCAGTATTTT.

This clone was observed a single time. The chain carries TRBV7-9 and TRBJ1-2; weak D call: TRBD1 (6 bases). This CDR3 spans 16 amino acids. V gave up 7 bases and J gave up 3 bases, with 21 bases separating them. The germline V gene encodes CDR1 SEHNR and CDR2 FQNEAQ (reference sequence). The CDR3 sequence: CASTDSRDTSYYGYTF. The CDR3 DNA follows: TGTGCCAGCACCGATAGCCGGGACACCTCGTACTATGGCTACACCTTC.

J is TRBJ1-4 and V is TRBV6-6; D might be TRBD1 (5 bases). Germline CDR1 is MNHNY and CDR2 is SVGAGI (reference sequence). V was cut by 0 bases and J by 4 bases, with 12 bases left in between. The CDR3 is 16 amino acids. Here the CDR3 reads CASSYSRAGRNEKLFF. The CDR3 DNA reads as TGTGCCAGCAGTTACTCGAGGGCGGGACGTAATGAAAAACTGTTTTTT.

This clone has only one observation. The chain employs TRBV7-9 and TRBJ1-1; 7 nucleotides align to TRBD1. The CDR3 is 17 amino acids. V was pared by 4 bases and J by 0 bases, with 11 bases of the junction left unmatched. From germline, CDR1 is SEHNR and CDR2 FQNEAQ (reference sequence). This chain's CDR3 is CASSSNRGLTMNTEAFF. CDR3 sequence (DNA): TGTGCCAGCAGCTCGAACAGGGGCCTTACCATGAACACTGAAGCTTTCTTT.

The sample holds a few counts of this clone. This chain joins TRBV5-1 and TRBJ1-5; D perhaps matches TRBD1 (5 bases). Trimming removed 0 bases from V and 7 bases from J, with 14 bases in between. Per the germline V gene, CDR1 is SGHRS and CDR2 is YFSETQ. The length of the CDR3 is 15 residues. In DNA, the CDR3 is TGCGCCAGCAGCTTGGGGGGCAAAGGAGGGCAGCCCCAGCATTTT. It specifies CASSLGGKGGQPQHF.